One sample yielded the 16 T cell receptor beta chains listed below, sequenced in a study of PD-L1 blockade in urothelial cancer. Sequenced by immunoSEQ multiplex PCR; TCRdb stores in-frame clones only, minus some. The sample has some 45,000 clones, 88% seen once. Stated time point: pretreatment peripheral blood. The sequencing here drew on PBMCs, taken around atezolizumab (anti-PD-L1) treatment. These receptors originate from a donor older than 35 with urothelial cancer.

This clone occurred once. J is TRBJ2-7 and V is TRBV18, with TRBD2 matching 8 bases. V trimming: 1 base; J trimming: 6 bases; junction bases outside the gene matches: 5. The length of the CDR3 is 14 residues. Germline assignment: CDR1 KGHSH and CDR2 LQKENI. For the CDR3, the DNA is TGTGCCAGCTCACCACTAGCGACTAGCGTCGAGCAGTACTTC. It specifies CASSPLATSVEQYF.

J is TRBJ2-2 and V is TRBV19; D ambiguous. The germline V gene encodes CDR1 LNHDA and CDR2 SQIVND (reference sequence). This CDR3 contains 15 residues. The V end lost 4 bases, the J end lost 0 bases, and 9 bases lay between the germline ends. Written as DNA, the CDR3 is TGTGCCAGTAGTAGGGCTCGTACGAACACCGGGGAGCTGTTTTTT. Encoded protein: CASSRARTNTGELFF.

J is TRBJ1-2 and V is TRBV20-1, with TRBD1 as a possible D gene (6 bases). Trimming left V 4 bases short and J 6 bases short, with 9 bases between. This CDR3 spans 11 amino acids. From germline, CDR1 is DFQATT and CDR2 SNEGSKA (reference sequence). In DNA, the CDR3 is TGCAGTGCTACAGGGGATCATGGCTACACCTTC. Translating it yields CSATGDHGYTF.

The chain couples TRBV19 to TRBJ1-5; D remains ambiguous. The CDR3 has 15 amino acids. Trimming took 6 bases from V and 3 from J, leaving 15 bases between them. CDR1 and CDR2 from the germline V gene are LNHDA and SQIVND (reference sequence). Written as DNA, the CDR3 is TGTGCCAGTAGCAACTTTGGGCAGCTCAATCAGCCCCAGCATTTT. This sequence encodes CASSNFGQLNQPQHF.

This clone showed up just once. The DNA of the CDR3 is TGTGCCAGCAGTTACTCAGCGACAGGGAAAAACTATGGCTACACCTTC. It is translated as CASSYSATGKNYGYTF. This chain connects TRBV6-5 to TRBJ1-2, with TRBD1 matching over 7 bases. Germline-derived CDR1 and CDR2 are MNHEY and SVGAGI. The CDR3 extends over 16 amino acids. Trimming took 0 bases from V and 2 from J; bases not matched to a gene: 6.

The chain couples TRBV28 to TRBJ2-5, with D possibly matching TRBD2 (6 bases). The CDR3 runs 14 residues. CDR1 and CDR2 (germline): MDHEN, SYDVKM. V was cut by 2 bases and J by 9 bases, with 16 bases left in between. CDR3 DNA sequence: TGTGCCAGCAGTTTACCGGGGTCGGGGAGGTCCCAGTACTTC. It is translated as CASSLPGSGRSQYF.

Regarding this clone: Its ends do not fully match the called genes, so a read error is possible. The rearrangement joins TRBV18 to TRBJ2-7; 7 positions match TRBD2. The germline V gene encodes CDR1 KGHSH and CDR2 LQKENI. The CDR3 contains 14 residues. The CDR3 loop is CASSPLASSYEQYF. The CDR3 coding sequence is TGTGCCAGCTCGCCACTAGCGAGCTCCTACGAGCAGTACTTC.

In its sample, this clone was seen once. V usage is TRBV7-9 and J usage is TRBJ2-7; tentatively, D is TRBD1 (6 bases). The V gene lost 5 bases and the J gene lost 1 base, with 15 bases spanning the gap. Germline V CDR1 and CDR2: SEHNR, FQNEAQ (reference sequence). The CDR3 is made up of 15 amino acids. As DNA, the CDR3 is TGTGCCAGCAGCCCTAGACAGGAGGCGTCCTACGAGCAGTACTTC. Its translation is CASSPRQEASYEQYF.

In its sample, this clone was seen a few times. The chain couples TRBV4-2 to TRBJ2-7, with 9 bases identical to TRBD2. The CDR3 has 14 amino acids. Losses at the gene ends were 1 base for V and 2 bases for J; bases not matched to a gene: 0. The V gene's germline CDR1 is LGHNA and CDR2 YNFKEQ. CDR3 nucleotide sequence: TGTGCCAGCAGCCAAGCTAGCGGGGCCTACGAGCAGTACTTC. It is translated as CASSQASGAYEQYF.

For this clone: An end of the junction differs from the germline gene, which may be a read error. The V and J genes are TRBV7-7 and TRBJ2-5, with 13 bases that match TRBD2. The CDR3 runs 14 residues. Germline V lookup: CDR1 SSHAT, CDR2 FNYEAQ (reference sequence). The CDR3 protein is CASSKGLAGEAQYF. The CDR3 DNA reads TGTGCTAGCAGCAAAGGACTAGCGGGAGAGGCCCAGTACTTC.

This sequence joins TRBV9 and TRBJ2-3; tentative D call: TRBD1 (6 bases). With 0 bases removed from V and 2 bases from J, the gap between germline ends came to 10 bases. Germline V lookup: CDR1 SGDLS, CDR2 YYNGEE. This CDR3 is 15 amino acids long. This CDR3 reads CASSVAGAHTDTQYF. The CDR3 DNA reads TGTGCCAGCAGCGTAGCAGGGGCCCACACAGATACGCAGTATTTT. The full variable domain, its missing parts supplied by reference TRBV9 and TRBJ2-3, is DSGVTQTPKHLITATGQRVTLRCSPRSGDLSVYWYQQSLDQGLQFLIQYYNGEERAKGNILERFSAQQFPDLHSELNLSSLELGDSALYFCASSVAGAHTDTQYFGPGTRLTVL.

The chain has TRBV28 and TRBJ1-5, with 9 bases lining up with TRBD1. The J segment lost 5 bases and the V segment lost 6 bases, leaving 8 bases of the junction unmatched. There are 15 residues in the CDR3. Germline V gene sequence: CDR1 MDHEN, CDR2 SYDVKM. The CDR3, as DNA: TGTGCCAGCAGCACGGGGACAGGGTTCGATCAGCCCCAGCATTTT. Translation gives CASSTGTGFDQPQHF.

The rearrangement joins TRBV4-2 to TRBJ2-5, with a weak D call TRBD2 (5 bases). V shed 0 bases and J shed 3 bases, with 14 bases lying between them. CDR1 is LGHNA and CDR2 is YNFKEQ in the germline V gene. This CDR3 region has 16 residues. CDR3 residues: CASSQDLYVGEETQYF. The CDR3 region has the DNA TGTGCCAGCAGCCAAGATCTTTACGTGGGAGAAGAGACCCAGTACTTC.

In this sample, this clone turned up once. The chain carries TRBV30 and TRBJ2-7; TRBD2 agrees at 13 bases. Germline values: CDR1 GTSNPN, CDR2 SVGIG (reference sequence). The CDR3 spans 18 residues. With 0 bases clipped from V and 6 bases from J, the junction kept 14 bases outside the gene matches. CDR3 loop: CAWSVSQTSGRVLGEQYF. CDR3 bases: TGTGCCTGGAGTGTATCCCAAACTAGCGGGAGGGTGCTGGGCGAGCAGTACTTC.

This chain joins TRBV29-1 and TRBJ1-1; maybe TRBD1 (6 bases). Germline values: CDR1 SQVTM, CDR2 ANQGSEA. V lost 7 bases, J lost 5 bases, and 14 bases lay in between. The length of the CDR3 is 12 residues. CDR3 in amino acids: CSGQDSRTEAFF. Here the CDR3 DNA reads TGCAGCGGCCAGGACAGTCGGACTGAAGCTTTCTTT.

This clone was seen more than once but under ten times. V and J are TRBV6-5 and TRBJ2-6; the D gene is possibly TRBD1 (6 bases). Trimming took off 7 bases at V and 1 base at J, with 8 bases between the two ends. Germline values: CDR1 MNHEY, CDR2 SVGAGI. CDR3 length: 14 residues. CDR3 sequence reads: CASKDRSGANVLTF. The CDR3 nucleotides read TGTGCCAGCAAAGACAGGTCTGGGGCCAACGTCCTGACTTTC.